The sequence of this T cell receptor (beta chain) was determined in a study of cytomegalovirus exposure and HLA in healthy donors. Across the study: Previous work identified around 120 million unique TCR beta sequences from some 170 million T cells. Whole-study results and caveats: The study dropped some indistinguishable V segments, TRBV6-2 and TRBV6-3 among them.

The germline V gene encodes CDR1 SGHKS and CDR2 YYEKEE (reference sequence). V lost 4 bases and J lost 3; bases outside the gene matches: 5. The CDR3 is 14 amino acids. Concerning this clone: Its antigen is currently unknown.

It was with 60 Vbeta and 13 Jbeta primers that the PCR ran. Sequenced by immunoSEQ multiplex PCR; TCRdb stores in-frame clones only, minus some. The sample includes roughly 120,000 clones. The sample taken for sequencing was PBMCs. J is TRBJ2-7 and V is TRBV5-5, with 9 positions matching TRBD1. The sequence was collected from a man aged 25 to 40 in good health and CMV-seronegative. The CDR3 bases are TGTGCCAGCAGCCGGGAGGACAGGGGCTACGAGCAGTACTTC. Its translation is CASSREDRGYEQYF.